This note documents a single T cell receptor (beta chain) sequence. As yet, its antigen is unknown. This specimen comes from a study of T cell clones after liver transplantation. About the study: Patients counted as tolerant after at least one year off all immunosuppression, enzymes not exceeding twice normal.

The method was immunoSEQ multiplex PCR; TCRdb's version includes in-frame clones alone and lacks a portion of them. The sample has just under 60,000 clones; 70% are singletons. General study points: Rather than being deleted, graft donor-reactive T cells may have moved into the graft.

The V and J ends lost 3 bases and 1 base respectively, with 6 bases between them. Germline V gives CDR1 SNHLY, CDR2 FYNNEI. CDR3 length: 13 amino acids. J is TRBJ1-1 and V is TRBV2; D remains unclear. This sample comprised CD4+ T cells from blood, obtained at the roughly 15-month timepoint. The TCR was taken from a human patient who received a liver transplant. Some T cells may arise from the graft donor. CDR3 region: CASSELPNTEAFF. The CDR3, as DNA: TGTGCCAGCAGTGAGTTACCGAACACTGAAGCTTTCTTT. The variable domain in full, completed from reference TRBV2 and TRBJ1-1, reads EPEVTQTPSHQVTQMGQEVILRCVPISNHLYFYWYRQILGQKVEFLVSFYNNEISEKSEIFDDQFSVERPDGSNFTLKIRSTKLEDSAMYFCASSELPNTEAFFGQGTRLTVV.